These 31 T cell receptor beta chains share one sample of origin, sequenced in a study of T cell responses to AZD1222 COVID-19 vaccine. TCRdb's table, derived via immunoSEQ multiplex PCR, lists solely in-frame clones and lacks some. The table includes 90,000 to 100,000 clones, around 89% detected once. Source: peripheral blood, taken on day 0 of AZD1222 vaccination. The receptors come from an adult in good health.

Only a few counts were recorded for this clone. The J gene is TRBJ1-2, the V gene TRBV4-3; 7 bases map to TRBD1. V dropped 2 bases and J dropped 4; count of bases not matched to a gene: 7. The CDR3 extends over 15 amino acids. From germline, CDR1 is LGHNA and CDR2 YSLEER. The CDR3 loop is CASSQRGGAGYGYTF. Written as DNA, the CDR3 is TGCGCCAGCAGCCAAAGAGGGGGCGCAGGCTATGGCTACACCTTC.

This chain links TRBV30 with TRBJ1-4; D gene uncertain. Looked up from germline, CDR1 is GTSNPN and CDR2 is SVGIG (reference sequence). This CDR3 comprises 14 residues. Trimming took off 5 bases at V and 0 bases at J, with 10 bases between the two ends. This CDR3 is CAWSTATTNEKLFF. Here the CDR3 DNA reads TGTGCCTGGTCGACGGCCACAACTAATGAAAAACTGTTTTTT. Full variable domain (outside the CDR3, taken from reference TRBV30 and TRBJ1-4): SQTIHQWPATLVQPVGSPLSLECTVEGTSNPNLYWYRQAAGRGLQLLFYSVGIGQISSEVPQNLSASRPQDRQFILSSKKLLLSDSGFYLCAWSTATTNEKLFFGSGTQLSVL.

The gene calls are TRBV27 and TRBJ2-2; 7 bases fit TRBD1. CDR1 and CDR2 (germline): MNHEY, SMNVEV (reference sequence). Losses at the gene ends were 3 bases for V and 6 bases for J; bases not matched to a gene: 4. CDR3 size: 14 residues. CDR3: CASSLTGSSGELFF. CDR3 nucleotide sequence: TGTGCCAGCAGTTTGACAGGGTCCTCCGGGGAGCTGTTTTTT.

CDR3 loop: CASSRGTALNYGYTF. CDR3 DNA: TGTGCCAGTAGTAGGGGGACAGCCCTTAACTATGGCTACACCTTC. The rearrangement joins TRBV19 to TRBJ1-2; 7 bases line up with TRBD1. This CDR3 spans 15 amino acids. The J segment lost 1 base and the V segment lost 4 bases, leaving 6 bases of the junction unmatched. Germline V gene data show CDR1 as LNHDA and CDR2 as SQIVND (reference sequence).

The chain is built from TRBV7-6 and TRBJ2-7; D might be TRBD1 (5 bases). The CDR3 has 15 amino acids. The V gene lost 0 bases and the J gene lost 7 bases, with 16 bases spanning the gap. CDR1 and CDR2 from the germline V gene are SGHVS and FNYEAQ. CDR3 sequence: CASSLAMAGRREQYF. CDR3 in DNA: TGTGCCAGCAGCTTAGCGATGGCAGGGCGAAGAGAGCAGTACTTC.

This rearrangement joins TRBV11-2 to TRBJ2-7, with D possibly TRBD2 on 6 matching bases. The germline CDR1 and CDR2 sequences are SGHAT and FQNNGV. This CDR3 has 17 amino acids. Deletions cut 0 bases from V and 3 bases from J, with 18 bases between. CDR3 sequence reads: CASSLDLWRGPVYEQYF. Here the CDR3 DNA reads TGTGCCAGCAGCTTAGATCTGTGGAGGGGTCCCGTCTACGAGCAGTACTTC. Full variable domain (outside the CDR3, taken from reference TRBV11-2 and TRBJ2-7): EAGVAQSPRYKIIEKRQSVAFWCNPISGHATLYWYQQILGQGPKLLIQFQNNGVVDDSQLPKDRFSAERLKGVDSTLKIQPAKLEDSAVYLCASSLDLWRGPVYEQYFGPGTRLTVT.

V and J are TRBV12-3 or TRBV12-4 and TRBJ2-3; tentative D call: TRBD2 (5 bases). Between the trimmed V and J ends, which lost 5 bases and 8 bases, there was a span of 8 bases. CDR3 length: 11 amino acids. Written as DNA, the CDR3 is TGTGCCAGCAGTCCCGCGGGTACGCAGTATTTT. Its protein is CASSPAGTQYF.

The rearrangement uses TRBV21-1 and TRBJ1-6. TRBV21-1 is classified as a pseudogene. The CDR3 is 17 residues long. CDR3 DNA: TGTGCCAGCAGCGGACCGGGATCGAGCTCCTATAATTCACCCCTCCACTTT. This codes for CASSGPGSSSYNSPLHF.

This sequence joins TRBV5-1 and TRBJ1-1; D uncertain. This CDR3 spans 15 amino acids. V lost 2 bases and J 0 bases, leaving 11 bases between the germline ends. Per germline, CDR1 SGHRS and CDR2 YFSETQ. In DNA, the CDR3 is TGCGCCAGCAGCTTCGGCCCCAATATGAACACTGAAGCTTTCTTT. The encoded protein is CASSFGPNMNTEAFF.

For the CDR3, the DNA is TGTGCCAGCAGCAATAGGGGGGAAGAAAAACTGTTTTTT. It translates to CASSNRGEEKLFF. The gene calls are TRBV5-5 and TRBJ1-4; tentatively, D is TRBD1 (6 bases). Germline-derived CDR1 and CDR2 are SGHKS and YYEKEE (reference sequence). With 4 bases removed from V and 8 bases from J, the gap between germline ends came to 12 bases. The CDR3 totals 13 residues.

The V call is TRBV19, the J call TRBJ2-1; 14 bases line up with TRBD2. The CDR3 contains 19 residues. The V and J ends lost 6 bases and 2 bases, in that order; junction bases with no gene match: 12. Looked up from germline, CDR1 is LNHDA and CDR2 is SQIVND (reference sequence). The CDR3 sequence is CASRRTGTSGSRAYNEQFF. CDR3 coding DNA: TGTGCCAGTAGAAGAACCGGGACTAGCGGGAGCAGAGCCTACAATGAGCAGTTCTTC. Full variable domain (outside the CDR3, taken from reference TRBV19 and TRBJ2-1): DGGITQSPKYLFRKEGQNVTLSCEQNLNHDAMYWYRQDPGQGLRLIYYSQIVNDFQKGDIAEGYSVSREKKESFPLTVTSAQKNPTAFYLCASRRTGTSGSRAYNEQFFGPGTRLTVL.

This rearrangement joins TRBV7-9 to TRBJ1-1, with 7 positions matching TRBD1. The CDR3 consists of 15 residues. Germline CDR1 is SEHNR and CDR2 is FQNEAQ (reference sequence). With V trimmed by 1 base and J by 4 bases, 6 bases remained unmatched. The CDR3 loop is CASSLETGWSTEAFF. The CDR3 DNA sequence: TGTGCCAGCAGCTTAGAGACAGGGTGGAGCACTGAAGCTTTCTTT.

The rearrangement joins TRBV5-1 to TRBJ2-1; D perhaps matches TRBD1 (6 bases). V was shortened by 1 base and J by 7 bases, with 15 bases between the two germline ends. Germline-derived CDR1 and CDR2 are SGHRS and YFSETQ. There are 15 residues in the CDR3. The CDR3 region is CASSLWAGEMNEQFF. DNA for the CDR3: TGCGCCAGCAGCTTGTGGGCAGGGGAAATGAATGAGCAGTTCTTC.

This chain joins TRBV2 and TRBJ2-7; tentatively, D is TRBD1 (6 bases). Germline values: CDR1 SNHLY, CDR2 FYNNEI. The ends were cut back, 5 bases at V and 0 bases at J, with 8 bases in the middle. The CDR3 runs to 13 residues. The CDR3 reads CASSWTDSYEQYF. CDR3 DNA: TGTGCCAGCAGTTGGACAGACTCCTACGAGCAGTACTTC.

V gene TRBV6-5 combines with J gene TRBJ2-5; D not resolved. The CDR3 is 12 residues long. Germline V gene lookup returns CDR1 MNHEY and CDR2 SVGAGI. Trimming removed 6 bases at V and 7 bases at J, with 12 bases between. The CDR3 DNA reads TGTGCCAGCAGGCCCGGTTTAGGGACCCAGTACTTC. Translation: CASRPGLGTQYF.

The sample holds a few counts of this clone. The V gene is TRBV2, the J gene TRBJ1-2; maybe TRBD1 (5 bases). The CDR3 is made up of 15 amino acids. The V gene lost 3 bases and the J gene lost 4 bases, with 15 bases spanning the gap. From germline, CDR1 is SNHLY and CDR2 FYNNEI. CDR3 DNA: TGTGCCAGCAGTGAGCGGGGGGGTAGGAGCTATGGCTACACCTTC. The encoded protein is CASSERGGRSYGYTF. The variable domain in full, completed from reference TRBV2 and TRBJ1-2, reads EPEVTQTPSHQVTQMGQEVILRCVPISNHLYFYWYRQILGQKVEFLVSFYNNEISEKSEIFDDQFSVERPDGSNFTLKIRSTKLEDSAMYFCASSERGGRSYGYTFGSGTRLTVV.

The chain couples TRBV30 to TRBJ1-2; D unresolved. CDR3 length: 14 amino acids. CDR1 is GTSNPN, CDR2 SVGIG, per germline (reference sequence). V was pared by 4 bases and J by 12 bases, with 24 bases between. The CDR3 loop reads CAWILFREPRLNTF. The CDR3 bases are TGTGCCTGGATCCTGTTCCGGGAGCCCAGGCTGAACACCTTC.

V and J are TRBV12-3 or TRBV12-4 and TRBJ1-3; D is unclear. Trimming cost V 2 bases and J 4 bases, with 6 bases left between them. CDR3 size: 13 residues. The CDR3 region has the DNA TGTGCCAGCAGTTTACGCAACGGAAACACCATATATTTT. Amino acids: CASSLRNGNTIYF.

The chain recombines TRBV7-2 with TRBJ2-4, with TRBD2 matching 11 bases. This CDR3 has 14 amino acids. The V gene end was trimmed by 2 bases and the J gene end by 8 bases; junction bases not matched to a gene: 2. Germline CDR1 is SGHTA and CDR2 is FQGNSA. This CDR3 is CASSLTSGSYIQYF. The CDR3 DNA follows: TGTGCCAGCAGCTTAACTAGCGGGAGTTACATTCAGTACTTC.

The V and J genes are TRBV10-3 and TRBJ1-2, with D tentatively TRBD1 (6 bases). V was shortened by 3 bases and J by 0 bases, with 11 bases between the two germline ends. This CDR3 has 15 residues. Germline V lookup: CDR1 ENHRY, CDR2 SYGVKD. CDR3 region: CAISDHRVSNYGYTF. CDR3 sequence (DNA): TGTGCCATCAGTGACCACAGGGTGTCTAACTATGGCTACACCTTC.

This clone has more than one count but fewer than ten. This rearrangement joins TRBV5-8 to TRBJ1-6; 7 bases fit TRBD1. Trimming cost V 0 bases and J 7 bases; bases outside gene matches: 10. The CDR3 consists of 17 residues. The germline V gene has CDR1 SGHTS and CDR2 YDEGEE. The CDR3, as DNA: TGTGCCAGCAGCTTGGCCCGGGACAGATACGTCAATTCACCCCTCCACTTT. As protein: CASSLARDRYVNSPLHF. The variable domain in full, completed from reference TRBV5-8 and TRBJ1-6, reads EAGVTQSPTHLIKTRGQQATLRCSPISGHTSVYWYQQALGLGLQFLLWYDEGEERNRGNFPPRFSGRQFPNYSSELNVNALELEDSALYLCASSLARDRYVNSPLHFGNGTRLTVT.

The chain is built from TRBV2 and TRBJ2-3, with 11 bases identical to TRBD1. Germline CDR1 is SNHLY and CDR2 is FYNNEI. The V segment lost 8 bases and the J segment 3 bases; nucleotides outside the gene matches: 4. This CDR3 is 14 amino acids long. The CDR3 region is CASAGQGGTDTQYF. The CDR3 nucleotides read TGTGCCAGCGCGGGACAGGGGGGGACAGATACGCAGTATTTT.

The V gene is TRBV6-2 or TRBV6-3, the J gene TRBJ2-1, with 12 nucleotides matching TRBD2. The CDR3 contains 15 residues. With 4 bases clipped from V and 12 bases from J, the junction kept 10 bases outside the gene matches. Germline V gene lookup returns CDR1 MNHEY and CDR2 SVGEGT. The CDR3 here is CASSSLLAGGPRQFF. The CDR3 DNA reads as TGTGCCAGCAGTTCCCTACTAGCGGGAGGCCCCCGGCAGTTCTTC.

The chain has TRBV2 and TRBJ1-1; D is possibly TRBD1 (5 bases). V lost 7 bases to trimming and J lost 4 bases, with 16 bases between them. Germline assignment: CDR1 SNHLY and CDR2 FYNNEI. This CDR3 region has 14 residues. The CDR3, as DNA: TGTGCCAGCACTCCAGGGTGGGGCGGCACTGAAGCTTTCTTT. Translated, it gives CASTPGWGGTEAFF.

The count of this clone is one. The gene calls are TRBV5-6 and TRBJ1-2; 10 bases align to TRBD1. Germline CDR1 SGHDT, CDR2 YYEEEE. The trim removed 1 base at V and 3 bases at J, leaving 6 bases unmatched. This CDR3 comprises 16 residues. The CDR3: CASSLWGTGADYGYTF. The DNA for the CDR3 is TGTGCCAGCAGCTTGTGGGGGACAGGGGCCGACTATGGCTACACCTTC.

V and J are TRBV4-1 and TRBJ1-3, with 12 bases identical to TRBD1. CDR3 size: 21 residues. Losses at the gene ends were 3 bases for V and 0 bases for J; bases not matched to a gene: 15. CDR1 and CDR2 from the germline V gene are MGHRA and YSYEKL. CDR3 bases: TGCGCCAGCAGCCAGGGATACCTCGGGACAGGGGGCCTGAGCTCTGGAAACACCATATATTTT. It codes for CASSQGYLGTGGLSSGNTIYF.

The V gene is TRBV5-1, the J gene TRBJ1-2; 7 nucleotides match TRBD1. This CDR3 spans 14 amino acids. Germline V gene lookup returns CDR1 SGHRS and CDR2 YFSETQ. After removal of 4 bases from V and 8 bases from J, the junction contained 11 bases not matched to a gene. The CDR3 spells CASSADRPAGGYTF. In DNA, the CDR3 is TGCGCCAGCAGCGCGGACAGGCCCGCGGGGGGCTACACCTTC.

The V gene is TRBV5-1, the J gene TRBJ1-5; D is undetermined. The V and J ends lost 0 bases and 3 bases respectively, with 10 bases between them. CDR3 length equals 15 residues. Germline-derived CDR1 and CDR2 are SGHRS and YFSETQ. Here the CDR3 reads CASSLGHTPNQPQHF. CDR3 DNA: TGCGCCAGCAGCTTGGGACATACCCCCAATCAGCCCCAGCATTTT.

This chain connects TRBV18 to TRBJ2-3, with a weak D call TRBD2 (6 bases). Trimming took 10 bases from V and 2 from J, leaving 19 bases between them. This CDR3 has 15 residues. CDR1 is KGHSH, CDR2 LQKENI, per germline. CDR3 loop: CANPSSGEPTDTQYF. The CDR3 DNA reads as TGTGCCAACCCTAGTTCGGGGGAACCCACAGATACGCAGTATTTT.

The CDR3 nucleotides are TGTGCCAGCACCCGTATTGGGGGTAACACTGAAGCTTTCTTT. Protein sequence: CASTRIGGNTEAFF. The chain uses TRBV2 and TRBJ1-1, with TRBD1 as a possible D gene (5 bases). Trimming removed 7 bases from V and 2 bases from J, with 14 bases in between. The length of the CDR3 is 14 residues. Germline assignment: CDR1 SNHLY and CDR2 FYNNEI.

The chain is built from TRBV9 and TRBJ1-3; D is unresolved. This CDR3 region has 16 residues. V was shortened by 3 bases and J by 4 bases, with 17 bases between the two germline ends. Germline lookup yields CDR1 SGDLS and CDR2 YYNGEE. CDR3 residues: CASSALRGESGNTIYF. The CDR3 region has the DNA TGTGCCAGCAGCGCCCTCCGGGGAGAGTCAGGAAACACCATATATTTT. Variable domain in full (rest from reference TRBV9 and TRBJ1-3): DSGVTQTPKHLITATGQRVTLRCSPRSGDLSVYWYQQSLDQGLQFLIQYYNGEERAKGNILERFSAQQFPDLHSELNLSSLELGDSALYFCASSALRGESGNTIYFGEGSWLTVV.